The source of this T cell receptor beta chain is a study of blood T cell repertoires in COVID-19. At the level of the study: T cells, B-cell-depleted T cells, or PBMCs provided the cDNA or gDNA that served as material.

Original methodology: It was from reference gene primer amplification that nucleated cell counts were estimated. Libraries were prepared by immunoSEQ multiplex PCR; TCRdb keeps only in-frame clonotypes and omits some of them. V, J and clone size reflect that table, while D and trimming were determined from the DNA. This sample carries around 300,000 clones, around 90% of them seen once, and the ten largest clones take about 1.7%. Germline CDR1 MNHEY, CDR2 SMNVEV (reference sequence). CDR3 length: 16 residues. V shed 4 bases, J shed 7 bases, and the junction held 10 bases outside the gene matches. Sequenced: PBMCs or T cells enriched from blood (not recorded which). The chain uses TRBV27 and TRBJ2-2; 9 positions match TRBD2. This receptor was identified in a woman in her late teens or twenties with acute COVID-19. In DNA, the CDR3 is TGTGCCAGCAGTTACAATAGCGGGAGCGGTCACGGGGAGCTGTTTTTT. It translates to CASSYNSGSGHGELFF.